This T cell receptor beta chain was recovered during a study of cytomegalovirus exposure and HLA in healthy donors (dated by TCRdb to 2016 to 2017). Background on the whole study: The approximately 710 repertoires of the first cohort and the 95 to 150 validation repertoires were produced on the same platform, according to a later analysis. The study combined high-throughput TCR immunosequencing, statistical association of individual TCRs with disease status, and machine learning to predict cytomegalovirus infection status. The aim of the study was to test whether cataloging public T cell receptors could identify signatures of past pathogen exposure. Besides the first cohort of more than 650 subjects, a separate validation cohort made up of over a hundred different subjects was used. The paper's findings and limits, for the study overall: Three of the identified cytomegalovirus-associated TCR beta chains were confirmed in vitro to be specific for cytomegalovirus antigens. The study gave a list of 150 to 200 TCR beta chains associated with cytomegalovirus. Of the cluster scores, roughly 95% were above 0 in a later analysis, which found that TCRs clustered in the first cohort also tended to co-occur in the 120 validation repertoires. The validation cohort had no HLA typing available for a later analysis, so co-occurrence within that cohort was assessed over all 120 or so repertoires. It was suggested by the authors that the approach could potentially be generalized to other disease states and immunological phenotypes. Cytomegalovirus status was reported to be diagnosed by the classifier with high specificity and sensitivity in both the original and validation cohorts. While some public TCRs were present in many individuals, most TCR sequences turned up only very rarely across donors.

Sequences MNHEY (CDR1) and SVGAGI (CDR2) are obtained from the germline V gene. V gives up 6 bases and J gives up 3 bases, and the segment between their germline ends measures 18 bases. Its CDR3 holds 15 amino acids, cysteine through phenylalanine. The kept DNA is CDR3 alone, 45 bases in frame from the first base. The library was made by the immunoSEQ multiplex PCR assay. The paper's data handling went like this. A statistical classification framework was built to diagnose cytomegalovirus status from the catalog of TCR beta chain sequences. TCRdb limited this immuneACCESS table to in-frame rearrangements with V and J called. A share of clones is missing; checked studies link under half to unresolved V genes, and the rest is unexplained. Clone size and V and J calls were adopted from that table, with D and trimming inferred from the DNA. The sample has about 55,000 clones on record, around 90% of them singletons. Of the sample, approximately 3% is held by the ten largest clones.

Turning to this clone: Which antigen it targets is not known. No qualities accompany the bases; no much larger clone lies one base away.

Separate from the approximately 670-subject first cohort, the validation cohort of about 110 subjects was the group to which the donors belonged. The TCR sequence derives from a man younger than 30 in good health and CMV-seronegative. Sequenced input: PBMCs. The sequence is built from TRBV6-5 and TRBJ2-7; TRBD1 might be the D gene, on 5 matching bases. The nucleotide sequence is given as TGTGCCAGCAGAACAACAGGCTCTCACGTCTACGAGCAGTACTTC. Translated, it gives CASRTTGSHVYEQYF.